The text below deals with one T cell receptor beta chain. The read stops 3 residues short of the end of the CDR3; the missing end is completed from the germline J gene. This record comes from a study of Tregs in tolerant kidney transplant recipients. V gave up 0 bases and J gave up 4 bases, with 14 bases separating them. The length of the CDR3 is 16 residues. The germline gives CDR1 WNHNN, CDR2 SYGVQD (reference sequence). Clones were read by immunoSEQ multiplex PCR, and TCRdb kept only the in-frame ones, dropping some. Across some 22,000 clones, the top ten clones capture under 5% of the sample. The nonmyeloablative bone marrow transplants came from related graft donors, with transient mixed chimerism.

The receptor's source is a human patient who received a combined kidney and bone marrow transplant. Some of these T cells may belong to the graft donor. The chain couples TRBV10-1 to TRBJ2-3; D not resolved. This material consisted of CD4+ T cells from blood (PBMCs), taken 6 months after the transplant. The CDR3 here is CASSESRSRSADTQYF. Partial CDR3 DNA: TGCGCCAGCAGTGAGTCCAGGTCGAGGTCGGCAGATACG.